Following are 18 T cell receptor beta chains from one sample sequenced in a study of CD8+ T cells in alopecia areata. Extraction of RNA preceded its reverse transcription into cDNA, which served as the sequencing template. The protocol was immunoSEQ multiplex PCR, while the TCRdb copy is restricted to in-frame clones and leaves out a portion. The repertoire holds 30,000 to 35,000 clones, less than 70% seen once, with around 40% in the top ten. What was sequenced was NKG2D-high CD8+ T cells sorted from blood. The receptors come from a human donor with alopecia areata.

The chain recombines TRBV7-9 with TRBJ2-3, with D possibly being TRBD1 or TRBD2 (6 bases each). The ends were cut back, 4 bases at V and 3 bases at J, with 14 bases in the middle. The CDR3 has 15 amino acids. In germline, CDR1 is SEHNR, CDR2 FQNEAQ (reference sequence). The DNA of the CDR3 is TGTGCCAGCAGCTCCCCGTGGAGGGGGACAGATACGCAGTATTTT. It encodes CASSSPWRGTDTQYF.

This clone showed up just once. The genes are TRBV4-3 and TRBJ2-7; 7 positions agree with TRBD2. The CDR3 has 14 residues. Germline values: CDR1 LGHNA, CDR2 YSLEER. Trimming cost V 1 base and J 6 bases; bases outside gene matches: 6. DNA for the CDR3: TGCGCCAGCAGCCAAGGGATCCTAGCGGCCGAGCAGTACTTC. Its translation: CASSQGILAAEQYF.

In its sample, this clone was seen a few times. The chain's CDR3 is CAWGDRLTEQFF. Here the CDR3 DNA reads TGTGCCTGGGGAGACAGGCTTACTGAGCAGTTCTTC. V usage is TRBV30 and J usage is TRBJ2-1; weak D call: TRBD1 (6 bases). Germline V gene sequence: CDR1 GTSNPN, CDR2 SVGIG (reference sequence). The V gene lost 5 bases and the J gene lost 9 bases, with 14 bases spanning the gap. The CDR3 has 12 residues.

The rearrangement joins TRBV5-6 to TRBJ2-7, with D unresolved. Germline CDR1 reads SGHDT; CDR2 reads YYEEEE. The V end lost 0 bases, the J end lost 3 bases, and 7 bases lay between the germline ends. CDR3 length: 13 amino acids. The CDR3 protein is CASSLGLFYEQYF. The DNA of the CDR3 is TGTGCCAGCAGCTTGGGCCTGTTCTACGAGCAGTACTTC.

This chain links TRBV9 with TRBJ2-5; 10 bases are shared with TRBD2. CDR3 size: 15 residues. Germline V CDR1 and CDR2: SGDLS, YYNGEE. V dropped 7 bases and J dropped 0; count of bases not matched to a gene: 6. CDR3 nucleotide sequence: TGTGCCAGCTCGTTTGGACTAGCGGACCAAGAGACCCAGTACTTC. Protein sequence: CASSFGLADQETQYF.

The chain joins TRBV7-9 to TRBJ2-6, with D perhaps assigned TRBD1 or TRBD2 (5 bases each). Germline V gene data show CDR1 as SEHNR and CDR2 as FQNEAQ (reference sequence). V shed 4 bases and J shed 2 bases, with 18 bases lying between them. The CDR3 spans 18 residues. CDR3 residues: CASSSGGGFGAGANVLTF. As DNA, the CDR3 is TGTGCCAGCAGCTCCGGTGGGGGATTCGGGGCTGGGGCCAACGTCCTGACTTTC.

This sequence joins TRBV9 and TRBJ1-6, with 7 bases matching TRBD1. Unmatched junction bases numbered 4, after V lost 3 bases and J lost 7 bases. The CDR3 sequence is 14 residues long. Germline CDR1 is SGDLS and CDR2 is YYNGEE. DNA for the CDR3: TGTGCCAGCAGCGCGACAGGGCGAAATTCACCCCTCCACTTT. Protein sequence: CASSATGRNSPLHF.

This clone ranks as medium-sized (0.01 to 0.1%). V usage is TRBV27 and J usage is TRBJ2-3; no reliable D call. Germline V gives CDR1 MNHEY, CDR2 SMNVEV (reference sequence). This CDR3 region has 17 residues. Trimming shortened V by 5 bases and J by 4 bases, and 22 bases separated the two germline ends. The CDR3 spells CASSPRSRPEAPDTQYF. CDR3 DNA: TGTGCCAGCAGTCCCCGTTCGCGGCCAGAGGCCCCAGATACGCAGTATTTT.

This chain links TRBV6-5 with TRBJ2-7; no reliable D call. V dropped 4 bases and J dropped 3 bases, with 10 bases sitting between them. From germline, CDR1 is MNHEY and CDR2 SVGAGI. The CDR3 is made up of 13 amino acids. The CDR3 loop is CASSSDGFYEQYF. The DNA for the CDR3 is TGTGCCAGCAGTTCAGACGGTTTCTACGAGCAGTACTTC.

V and J are TRBV7-9 and TRBJ2-7, with 13 bases matching TRBD2. The V and J ends lost 5 bases and 7 bases, in that order; junction bases with no gene match: 8. This CDR3 has 15 residues. The germline V gene has CDR1 SEHNR and CDR2 FQNEAQ (reference sequence). CDR3 nucleotide sequence: TGTGCCAGCAGCGGACGGACTAGCGGGAGTGAGGAGCAGTACTTC. It codes for CASSGRTSGSEEQYF.

The gene calls are TRBV7-6 and TRBJ2-3, with a possible D match to TRBD2 (5 bases). There are 15 residues in the CDR3. Trimming removed 6 bases from V and 5 bases from J, with 18 bases in between. Germline V lookup: CDR1 SGHVS, CDR2 FNYEAQ. CDR3 amino acids: CASSPTSTARDTQYF. For the CDR3, the DNA is TGTGCCAGCAGTCCTACTAGTACTGCAAGAGATACGCAGTATTTT.

This clone was counted ten times or more. The rearrangement uses TRBV14 and TRBJ2-2; D not resolved. This CDR3 comprises 13 residues. V gave up 5 bases and J gave up 4 bases, with 8 bases separating them. CDR1 and CDR2 (germline): SGHDN, FVKESK. The CDR3 nucleotides are TGTGCCAGCAGCAGCCACCCCACCGGGGAGCTGTTTTTT. Translating gives CASSSHPTGELFF.

This clone was found many times. The chain employs TRBV7-9 and TRBJ2-3, with D tentatively TRBD2 (6 bases). Germline CDR1 SEHNR, CDR2 FQNEAQ (reference sequence). Trimming removed 0 bases from V and 4 bases from J, with 11 bases in between. The CDR3 is made up of 15 amino acids. CDR3 nucleotide sequence: TGTGCCAGCAGCTTAGCGGCGGGGATGGCAGATACGCAGTATTTT. Translating it yields CASSLAAGMADTQYF.

This chain connects TRBV2 to TRBJ2-1, with D tentatively TRBD1 (6 bases). The germline V gene has CDR1 SNHLY and CDR2 FYNNEI. Trimming took off 3 bases at V and 8 bases at J, with 11 bases between the two ends. The CDR3 contains 13 residues. In nucleotides, the CDR3 is TGTGCCAGCAGTGACACAGGGTTGGATGAGCAGTTCTTC. Protein product: CASSDTGLDEQFF.

The chain is built from TRBV5-1 and TRBJ2-2, with a tentative D call TRBD2 (6 bases). Trimming cost V 1 base and J 6 bases, with 10 bases left between them. The length of the CDR3 is 14 residues. In germline, CDR1 is SGHRS, CDR2 YFSETQ. CDR3 sequence (DNA): TGCGCCAGCAGCTTGTTAGGCGGGGCCGGGGAGCTGTTTTTT. Amino acid sequence: CASSLLGGAGELFF. The variable domain in full, completed from reference TRBV5-1 and TRBJ2-2, reads KAGVTQTPRYLIKTRGQQVTLSCSPISGHRSVSWYQQTPGQGLQFLFEYFSETQRNKGNFPGRFSGRQFSNSRSEMNVSTLELGDSALYLCASSLLGGAGELFFGEGSRLTVL.

This clone was seen many times. The chain employs TRBV19 and TRBJ2-3; 8 bases are shared with TRBD2. The V and J ends lost 10 bases and 1 base, in that order; junction bases with no gene match: 4. Germline V lookup: CDR1 LNHDA, CDR2 SQIVND (reference sequence). This CDR3 comprises 13 residues. The CDR3 loop is CATSAGGTDTQYF. The CDR3 DNA reads TGTGCCACGTCAGCGGGAGGCACAGATACGCAGTATTTT.

This clone was seen a handful of times. The chain couples TRBV7-9 to TRBJ2-3; D uncertain. The CDR3 length is 10 residues. V was cut by 8 bases and J by 3 bases, with 3 bases left in between. CDR1 and CDR2 (germline): SEHNR, FQNEAQ (reference sequence). The CDR3 DNA is TGTGCCAGCGGGACAGATACGCAGTATTTT. Translating it yields CASGTDTQYF.

This clone was counted between two and nine times. This chain joins TRBV5-4 and TRBJ2-1; TRBD2 matches at 8 bases. CDR1 SGHNT and CDR2 YYREEE come from the germline V gene (reference sequence). The CDR3 loop spans 15 amino acids. V shed 1 base and J 7 bases; nucleotides not matched to a gene: 7. Here the CDR3 reads CASSLKREKRNEQFF. The DNA of the CDR3 is TGTGCCAGCAGCTTGAAGCGGGAGAAGCGAAATGAGCAGTTCTTC. The full variable domain, rest sourced from reference TRBV5-4 and TRBJ2-1, is ETGVTQSPTHLIKTRGQQVTLRCSSQSGHNTVSWYQQALGQGPQFIFQYYREEENGRGNFPPRFSGLQFPNYSSELNVNALELDDSALYLCASSLKREKRNEQFFGPGTRLTVL.